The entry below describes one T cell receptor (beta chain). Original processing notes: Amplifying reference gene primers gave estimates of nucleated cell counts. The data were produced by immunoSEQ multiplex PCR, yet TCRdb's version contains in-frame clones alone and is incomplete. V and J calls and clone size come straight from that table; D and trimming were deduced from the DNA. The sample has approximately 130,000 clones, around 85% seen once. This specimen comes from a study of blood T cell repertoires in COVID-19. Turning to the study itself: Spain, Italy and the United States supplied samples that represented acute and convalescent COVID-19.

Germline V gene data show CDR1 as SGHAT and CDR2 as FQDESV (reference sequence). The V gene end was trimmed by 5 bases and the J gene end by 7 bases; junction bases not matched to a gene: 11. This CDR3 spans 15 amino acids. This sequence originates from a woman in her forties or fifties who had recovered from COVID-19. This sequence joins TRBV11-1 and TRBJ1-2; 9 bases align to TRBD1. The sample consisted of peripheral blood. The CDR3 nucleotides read TGTGCCAGCAGCCCCGACAGGGGGGGACTGCGTGGCTACACCTTC. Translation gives CASSPDRGGLRGYTF. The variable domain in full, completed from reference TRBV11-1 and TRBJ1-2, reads EAEVAQSPRYKITEKSQAVAFWCDPISGHATLYWYRQILGQGPELLVQFQDESVVDDSQLPKDRFSAERLKGVDSTLKIQPAELGDSAMYLCASSPDRGGLRGYTFGSGTRLTVV.